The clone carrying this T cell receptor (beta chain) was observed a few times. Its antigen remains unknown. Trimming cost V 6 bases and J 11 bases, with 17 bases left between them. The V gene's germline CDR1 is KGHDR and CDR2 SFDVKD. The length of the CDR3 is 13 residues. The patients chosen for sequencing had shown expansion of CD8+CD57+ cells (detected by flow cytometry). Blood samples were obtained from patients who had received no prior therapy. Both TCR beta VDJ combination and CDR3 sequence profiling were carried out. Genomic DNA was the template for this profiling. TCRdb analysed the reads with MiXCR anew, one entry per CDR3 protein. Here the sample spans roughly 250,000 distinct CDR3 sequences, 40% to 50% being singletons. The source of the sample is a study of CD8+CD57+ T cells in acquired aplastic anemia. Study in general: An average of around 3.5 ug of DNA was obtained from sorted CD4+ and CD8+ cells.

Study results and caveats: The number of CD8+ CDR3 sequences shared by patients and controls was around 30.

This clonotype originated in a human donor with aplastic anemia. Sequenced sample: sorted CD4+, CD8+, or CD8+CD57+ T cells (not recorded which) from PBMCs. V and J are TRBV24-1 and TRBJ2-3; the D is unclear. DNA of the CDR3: TGTGCCACCAGTCCCGACTGGAACAATGAGCAGTATTTT. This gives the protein CATSPDWNNEQYF.